These 21 T cell receptor beta chains share one sample of origin, sequenced in a study of shared clonotypes between healthy human individuals. Only in-frame clones appear in the TCRdb table, and some are missing; sequencing was by immunoSEQ multiplex PCR. Among 2,500,000 or so clones listed, roughly 90% were seen once. The source material was naive CD4+ T cells from PBMCs. Subset denoted: CD45RA+ positively selected. All receptors come from a man in his late teens or twenties in good health. Some clones in this sample may be carry-over from other donors' samples.

The chain is built from TRBV7-3 and TRBJ2-2; D uncertain. This CDR3 spans 16 amino acids. Germline V lookup: CDR1 SGHTA, CDR2 FQGTGA. V shed 2 bases and J shed 0 bases, with 10 bases lying between them. The CDR3 DNA reads as TGTGCCAGCAGCTTAGGTGGCGCCACGAACACCGGGGAGCTGTTTTTT. It is translated as CASSLGGATNTGELFF.

CDR3 in DNA: TGTGCCAGCAGCCCACCGGACAGGGTAAATGAGCAGTTCTTC. Translated, it gives CASSPPDRVNEQFF. The chain employs TRBV7-3 and TRBJ2-1, with 8 bases lining up with TRBD1. The CDR3 spans 14 residues. V trimming: 5 bases; J trimming: 7 bases; junction bases outside the gene matches: 7. Per germline, CDR1 SGHTA and CDR2 FQGTGA. Based on the CDR3 plus reference TRBV7-3 and TRBJ2-1, the full variable domain is GAGVSQTPSNKVTEKGKYVELRCDPISGHTALYWYRQSLGQGPEFLIYFQGTGAADDSGLPNDRFFAVRPEGSVSTLKIQRTERGDSAVYLCASSPPDRVNEQFFGPGTRLTVL.

The V gene is TRBV11-2, the J gene TRBJ1-1; TRBD1 matches at 7 bases. Germline CDR1 and CDR2: SGHAT and FQNNGV. The CDR3 contains 17 residues. J gave up 7 bases and V 2 bases, and 16 bases lay outside the gene matches. Here the CDR3 DNA reads TGTGCCAGCAGCTTATACCTCGGGACAGAGGTCCCGGGTGAAGCTTTCTTT. Its translation: CASSLYLGTEVPGEAFF.

The V gene is TRBV15, the J gene TRBJ2-3; D unclear. Deletions cut 1 base from V and 7 bases from J, with 12 bases between. Germline loops: CDR1 LNHNV, CDR2 YYDKDF (reference sequence). The CDR3 runs 14 residues. The CDR3 sequence: CATSRALPQHTQYF. For the CDR3, the DNA is TGTGCCACCAGCAGAGCCCTGCCGCAGCATACGCAGTATTTT.

The chain links TRBV4-1 to TRBJ1-2; 9 bases are a match to TRBD1. V was pared by 3 bases and J by 4 bases, with 6 bases of the junction left unmatched. CDR1 and CDR2 (germline): MGHRA, YSYEKL. The CDR3 has 15 residues. The CDR3 DNA is TGCGCCAGCAGCCACCCGGACAGGGGAGGCTATGGCTACACCTTC. This translates into CASSHPDRGGYGYTF.

The rearrangement joins TRBV28 to TRBJ2-7; weak D call: TRBD2 (7 bases). CDR3 length: 15 residues. V was pared by 6 bases and J by 6 bases, with 21 bases between. Germline V gives CDR1 MDHEN, CDR2 SYDVKM. CDR3 sequence reads: CASSRGGAQFSEQYF. Here the CDR3 DNA reads TGTGCCAGCAGCCGAGGGGGGGCGCAGTTCAGCGAGCAGTACTTC.

In regard to this clone: Additional DNA sequences in this sample encode the identical CDR3. This chain uses TRBV5-4 with TRBJ1-4; D is uncertain. The length of the CDR3 is 15 residues. Between the trimmed V and J ends, which lost 4 bases and 2 bases, there was a span of 12 bases. The germline CDR1 and CDR2 sequences are SGHNT and YYREEE (reference sequence). The chain's CDR3 is CASSPGGTTNEKLFF. For the CDR3, the DNA is TGTGCCAGCAGCCCAGGCGGAACTACTAATGAAAAACTGTTTTTT.

V usage is TRBV19 and J usage is TRBJ1-1, with no clear D. V was cut by 3 bases and J by 1 base, with 12 bases left in between. The CDR3 runs to 15 residues. Germline V CDR1 and CDR2: LNHDA, SQIVND (reference sequence). The CDR3 region is CASSIGRGWNTEAFF. The CDR3 nucleotides read TGTGCCAGTAGTATTGGGAGAGGATGGAACACTGAAGCTTTCTTT.

The V call is TRBV5-3, the J call TRBJ2-3, with D uncertain. TRBV5-3 qualifies as an ORF whose function is uncertain. The CDR3 totals 14 residues. The V end lost 0 bases, the J end lost 6 bases, and 11 bases lay between the germline ends. The CDR3, as DNA: TGTGCCAGAAGCTTGGCCGGTCGGTTTGATACGCAGTATTTT. Translating it yields CARSLAGRFDTQYF.

This clone appeared a single time. This chain uses TRBV29-1 with TRBJ1-1; the D is unclear. This CDR3 has 15 amino acids. With 7 bases removed from V and 0 bases from J, the gap between germline ends came to 18 bases. Germline lookup yields CDR1 SQVTM and CDR2 ANQGSEA. The CDR3 spells CSGGPGWGMNTEAFF. The CDR3 bases are TGCAGCGGCGGCCCAGGTTGGGGTATGAACACTGAAGCTTTCTTT.

The CDR3, as DNA: TGTGCCAGCAGCCTGAATAGCGGGAGCTACAATGAGCAGTTCTTC. This gives the protein CASSLNSGSYNEQFF. The chain is built from TRBV7-3 and TRBJ2-1, with TRBD2 matching over 9 bases. V shed 5 bases and J 3 bases; nucleotides not matched to a gene: 5. This CDR3 contains 15 residues. Looked up from germline, CDR1 is SGHTA and CDR2 is FQGTGA.

This chain joins TRBV5-4 and TRBJ1-5; maybe TRBD1 (6 bases). The CDR3 contains 16 residues. Germline CDR1 is SGHNT and CDR2 is YYREEE (reference sequence). Trimming took off 4 bases at V and 4 bases at J, with 18 bases between the two ends. The CDR3 DNA follows: TGTGCCAGCAGCGTGGGGTCGGGGGGCGTGAATCAGCCCCAGCATTTT. Protein: CASSVGSGGVNQPQHF. The variable domain in full, with the rest retrieved from reference TRBV5-4 and TRBJ1-5, is ETGVTQSPTHLIKTRGQQVTLRCSSQSGHNTVSWYQQALGQGPQFIFQYYREEENGRGNFPPRFSGLQFPNYSSELNVNALELDDSALYLCASSVGSGGVNQPQHFGDGTRLSIL.

This chain joins TRBV6-5 and TRBJ2-7; 7 bases line up with TRBD2. CDR1 MNHEY and CDR2 SVGAGI come from the germline V gene. The CDR3 covers 15 residues. Trimming removed 0 bases from V and 4 bases from J; junction bases left unmatched: 6. This CDR3 reads CASSYSNGRTYEQYF. CDR3 nucleotides: TGTGCCAGCAGTTACTCCAACGGGAGGACTTACGAGCAGTACTTC.

The chain uses TRBV19 and TRBJ2-5; 7 bases fit TRBD2. Near its end, the DNA agrees better with TRBJ2-7, so the J call may be wrong. Germline loops: CDR1 LNHDA, CDR2 SQIVND (reference sequence). The CDR3 covers 15 residues. The CDR3 DNA is TGTGCCAGTAGTATCCAGCGGGGCCGCCCCTACGAGCAGTACTTC. Protein product: CASSIQRGRPYEQYF.

The rearrangement joins TRBV7-2 to TRBJ1-1, with 10 bases aligning to TRBD1. CDR1 is SGHTA and CDR2 is FQGNSA in the germline V gene. Unmatched junction bases numbered 9, after V lost 5 bases and J lost 6 bases. The length of the CDR3 is 15 residues. The CDR3 DNA reads TGTGCCAGCAGCACAGGACAGGGGGGAAGGCCTGAAGCTTTCTTT. Protein: CASSTGQGGRPEAFF.

The chain employs TRBV27 and TRBJ2-5, with 9 bases lining up with TRBD2. Per germline, CDR1 MNHEY and CDR2 SMNVEV (reference sequence). Germline trimming cut 0 bases from V and 4 bases from J; bases unmatched to any gene: 15. The CDR3 is 19 residues long. This CDR3 reads CASSLSMGAGGLKVETQYF. The CDR3 DNA is TGTGCCAGCAGTTTATCGATGGGAGCGGGAGGTCTCAAGGTAGAGACCCAGTACTTC.

The V call is TRBV7-3, the J call TRBJ2-1, with D unclear. V dropped 5 bases and J dropped 5 bases, with 7 bases sitting between them. The CDR3 covers 12 residues. Germline V gene lookup returns CDR1 SGHTA and CDR2 FQGTGA. CDR3 sequence: CASSRLNNEQFF. CDR3 in DNA: TGTGCCAGCAGCCGACTTAACAATGAGCAGTTCTTC.

This chain connects TRBV6-1 to TRBJ1-1; D not resolved. The ends were cut back, 4 bases at V and 3 bases at J, with 9 bases in the middle. The CDR3 has 13 residues. Germline CDR1 is MNHNS and CDR2 is SASEGT. Written as DNA, the CDR3 is TGTGCCAGCAGTGCGAGGTTTGACACTGAAGCTTTCTTT. This translates into CASSARFDTEAFF.

J is TRBJ2-5 and V is TRBV27; 8 bases match TRBD2. Germline V gene lookup returns CDR1 MNHEY and CDR2 SMNVEV (reference sequence). Germline trimming cut 5 bases from V and 4 bases from J; bases unmatched to any gene: 15. The CDR3 extends over 17 amino acids. CDR3 in amino acids: CASSLGLGREGVETQYF. CDR3 DNA sequence: TGTGCCAGCAGTCTCGGTCTAGGACGGGAGGGAGTAGAGACCCAGTACTTC.

The V call is TRBV6-5, the J call TRBJ1-1; TRBD1 agrees at 9 bases. This CDR3 contains 15 residues. Trimming cost V 6 bases and J 5 bases; bases outside gene matches: 10. From germline, CDR1 is MNHEY and CDR2 SVGAGI. Here the CDR3 reads CASRATGGAWTEAFF. The CDR3 DNA sequence: TGTGCCAGCAGAGCTACAGGGGGCGCCTGGACTGAAGCTTTCTTT.

This clone was seen only once. The chain combines TRBV5-1 with TRBJ1-1; perhaps TRBD1 as D (6 bases). CDR1 is SGHRS and CDR2 is YFSETQ in the germline V gene. V shed 4 bases and J shed 0 bases, with 13 bases lying between them. This CDR3 has 15 residues. The CDR3 bases are TGCGCCAGCAGCGCACAGGGAATTCTGAACACTGAAGCTTTCTTT. Translation gives CASSAQGILNTEAFF.